The 21 T cell receptor beta chains presented below share a single source sample, sequenced in a study of T-cell memory formation after mild COVID-19. TCRdb redid the calling of the 5' RACE reads with MiXCR, one entry per CDR3 protein. The sample lists roughly 110,000 distinct CDR3 sequences; about 24% were seen once. Sequencing input: PBMCs or a T cell subset sorted from them (not recorded which). The receptor set was obtained from a man aged 18-30 years who had mild COVID-19 (a few samples of this study predate the infection). Cell type and time point are not known.

The CDR3 bases are TGTGCCAGCAGCTTACCGTACTCCTACGAGCAGTACTTC. It is translated as CASSLPYSYEQYF. The chain links TRBV5-4 to TRBJ2-7; D gene unclear. Germline-derived CDR1 and CDR2 are SGHNT and YYREEE (reference sequence). Trimming took 2 bases from V and 0 from J, leaving 6 bases between them. The CDR3 contains 13 residues.

The J gene is TRBJ1-4, the V gene TRBV7-9; no clear D gene. Between the trimmed V and J ends, which lost 5 bases and 7 bases, there was a span of 14 bases. Germline V gene lookup returns CDR1 SEHNR and CDR2 FQNEAQ (reference sequence). The CDR3 consists of 14 residues. The CDR3 DNA follows: TGTGCCAGCAGCCCCCCAGGCCTCGGTGAAAAACTGTTTTTT. Translation: CASSPPGLGEKLFF.

The rearrangement links TRBV4-1 to TRBJ2-1, with 12 bases fitting TRBD2. Germline CDR1 and CDR2: MGHRA and YSYEKL. Trimming at V came to 8 bases and at J to 12 bases, leaving 14 bases not matched to a gene. The CDR3 sequence is 15 residues long. The DNA of the CDR3 is TGCGCCAGCGGTGAGACTAGCGGGGGCCAAAACGGGCAGTTCTTC. Amino acid sequence: CASGETSGGQNGQFF.

A few counts support this clonotype. This chain uses TRBV7-9 with TRBJ2-5; a weak D match, TRBD1 (6 bases). Germline V gene data show CDR1 as SEHNR and CDR2 as FQNEAQ (reference sequence). The V end lost 4 bases, the J end lost 0 bases, and 9 bases lay between the germline ends. This CDR3 has 14 residues. The CDR3 protein is CASSYDRYQETQYF. The CDR3 DNA is TGTGCCAGCAGCTACGACAGGTACCAAGAGACCCAGTACTTC.

This clonotype was counted between two and nine times. The V gene is TRBV5-4, the J gene TRBJ2-5; possibly TRBD2 for D (6 bases). V was cut by 1 base and J by 2 bases, with 12 bases left in between. Germline CDR1 and CDR2: SGHNT and YYREEE (reference sequence). This CDR3 region has 15 residues. In nucleotides, the CDR3 is TGTGCCAGCAGCTTGATCCTAGCGACTCAAGAGACCCAGTACTTC. Translating gives CASSLILATQETQYF.

This chain joins TRBV9 and TRBJ2-6, with D uncertain. CDR1 SGDLS and CDR2 YYNGEE come from the germline V gene. The CDR3 loop spans 16 amino acids. Trimming shortened V by 2 bases and J by 0 bases, and 9 bases separated the two germline ends. As DNA, the CDR3 is TGTGCCAGCAGCGTCCCCTTTACCTCTGGGGCCAACGTCCTGACTTTC. It encodes CASSVPFTSGANVLTF.

The V call is TRBV4-3, the J call TRBJ2-3, with D perhaps TRBD2 (5 bases). CDR3 length: 16 amino acids. CDR1 and CDR2 from the germline V gene are LGHNA and YSLEER. Trimming took 0 bases from V and 0 from J, leaving 10 bases between them. The CDR3: CASSQEDGGSTDTQYF. The CDR3 coding sequence is TGCGCCAGCAGCCAAGAAGATGGAGGTAGCACAGATACGCAGTATTTT.

The rearrangement links TRBV4-1 to TRBJ2-7; the D call may be TRBD1 or TRBD2 (6 bases each). The CDR3 is 15 amino acids. Trimming pared 0 bases from V and 3 bases from J, leaving 12 bases between. CDR1 MGHRA and CDR2 YSYEKL come from the germline V gene. CDR3 sequence reads: CASSQEKGGGYEQYV. CDR3 nucleotides: TGCGCCAGCAGCCAAGAAAAGGGGGGTGGCTACGAGCAGTACGTC.

The chain has TRBV4-1 and TRBJ2-5; TRBD2 matches at 12 bases. CDR3 length: 18 residues. CDR1 is MGHRA, CDR2 YSYEKL, per germline. Trimming cost V 6 bases and J 1 base; bases outside gene matches: 12. This CDR3 is CASRPTSGGPRAQETQYF. The CDR3 DNA reads TGCGCCAGCAGACCCACTAGCGGGGGGCCCCGCGCCCAAGAGACCCAGTACTTC.

This chain joins TRBV29-1 and TRBJ2-7, with D maybe TRBD1 (7 bases). V lost 4 bases and J lost 5, with 15 bases in between. This CDR3 spans 13 amino acids. Germline values: CDR1 SQVTM, CDR2 ANQGSEA. This chain's CDR3 is CSVVRLGGNEQYF. Here the CDR3 DNA reads TGCAGCGTTGTCCGACTAGGGGGCAACGAGCAGTACTTC.

The genes are TRBV12-3 or TRBV12-4 and TRBJ2-5; D unresolved. CDR3 size: 13 residues. The V gene lost 5 bases and the J gene lost 2 bases, with 9 bases spanning the gap. The CDR3 nucleotides are TGTGCCAGCAGTATGTCGTTACAAGAGACCCAGTACTTC. It codes for CASSMSLQETQYF.

The V and J genes are TRBV5-1 and TRBJ2-3; the match to TRBD2 covers 8 bases. Germline V gives CDR1 SGHRS, CDR2 YFSETQ. This CDR3 comprises 15 residues. V trimming: 1 base; J trimming: 3 bases; junction bases outside the gene matches: 4. The CDR3 coding sequence is TGCGCCAGCAGCTTGTCGGCGGGGGGAACAGATACGCAGTATTTT. Residues: CASSLSAGGTDTQYF. The full variable domain, rest sourced from reference TRBV5-1 and TRBJ2-3, is KAGVTQTPRYLIKTRGQQVTLSCSPISGHRSVSWYQQTPGQGLQFLFEYFSETQRNKGNFPGRFSGRQFSNSRSEMNVSTLELGDSALYLCASSLSAGGTDTQYFGPGTRLTVL.

This clonotype has more than one count but fewer than ten. The chain uses TRBV2 and TRBJ2-2; D uncertain. The germline V gene has CDR1 SNHLY and CDR2 FYNNEI. V was pared by 5 bases and J by 0 bases, with 16 bases between. The CDR3 loop spans 17 amino acids. The chain's CDR3 is CASSIPLGGANTGELFF. Written as DNA, the CDR3 is TGTGCCAGCAGTATCCCCCTTGGTGGAGCGAACACCGGGGAGCTGTTTTTT.

This clonotype was observed a few times. The chain combines TRBV6-5 with TRBJ2-2; tentative D call: TRBD2 (5 bases). V was clipped by 2 bases and J by 5 bases, with 12 bases between them. From germline, CDR1 is MNHEY and CDR2 SVGAGI. The CDR3 is made up of 15 amino acids. The CDR3 is CASSYNVPGTGELFF. The CDR3 bases are TGTGCCAGCAGTTACAACGTTCCGGGGACCGGGGAGCTGTTTTTT.

In its sample, this clonotype was seen a few times. The chain combines TRBV7-3 with TRBJ2-2; TRBD1 agrees at 7 bases. The CDR3 loop spans 16 amino acids. The V and J ends lost 5 bases and 1 base, in that order; junction bases with no gene match: 7. Germline V lookup: CDR1 SGHTA, CDR2 FQGTGA. CDR3 in amino acids: CASSHDRQGNTGELFF. DNA of the CDR3: TGTGCCAGCAGCCACGACAGACAGGGGAACACCGGGGAGCTGTTTTTT.

With regard to this clonotype: A much larger clone lies a single base off, so this may be a read error. The chain employs TRBV9 and TRBJ2-2; D ambiguous. V dropped 7 bases and J dropped 4 bases, with 20 bases sitting between them. The germline CDR1 and CDR2 sequences are SGDLS and YYNGEE. CDR3 length: 16 residues. The CDR3 reads CASSALRVKSTGELFF. The CDR3 bases are TGTGCCAGCTCCGCGCTAAGGGTAAAGAGCACCGGGGAGCTGTTTTTT.

The V call is TRBV12-3 or TRBV12-4, the J call TRBJ1-2; 8 bases match TRBD1. The CDR3 has 14 residues. The junction had 8 bases not matched to a gene; V was cut back by 6 bases and J by 5 bases. The DNA of the CDR3 is TGTGCCAGCAGACTACAGGGGGGGCCTTATGGCTACACCTTC. Amino acids: CASRLQGGPYGYTF.

This clonotype was seen only a few times. This chain uses TRBV3-1 with TRBJ1-1, with 11 bases identical to TRBD1. V was pared by 4 bases and J by 5 bases, with 9 bases of the junction left unmatched. The CDR3 has 16 residues. The V gene's germline CDR1 is LGHDT and CDR2 YNNKEL (reference sequence). The CDR3 sequence: CASSLGDRGMGTEAFF. CDR3 DNA: TGTGCCAGCAGCCTGGGGGACAGGGGGATGGGTACTGAAGCTTTCTTT.

The table lists this clonotype with a few counts. This chain joins TRBV12-3 or TRBV12-4 and TRBJ1-2, with D unclear. The CDR3 is 11 amino acids. Between the trimmed V and J ends, which lost 1 base and 12 bases, there was a span of 9 bases. The CDR3 bases are TGTGCCAGCAGTTTAGGAGGGCTTCACACCTTC. Its translation is CASSLGGLHTF.

The V and J genes are TRBV19 and TRBJ1-2; TRBD1 might be the D (5 bases). The CDR3 is 13 amino acids. Trimming removed 5 bases at V and 8 bases at J, with 15 bases between. Germline loops: CDR1 LNHDA, CDR2 SQIVND (reference sequence). The DNA for the CDR3 is TGTGCCAGTAGTCTCCGGGACCCCGACGGCTACACCTTC. Translation gives CASSLRDPDGYTF.

The rearrangement links TRBV11-2 to TRBJ2-7, with 9 nucleotides matching TRBD1. CDR1 SGHAT and CDR2 FQNNGV come from the germline V gene. The CDR3 extends over 15 amino acids. V gave up 5 bases and J gave up 6 bases; unmatched junction bases: 11. The CDR3 nucleotides are TGTGCCAGCAGCCCCACCCCGGGACAGGGTGGCGAGCAGTACGTC. It is translated as CASSPTPGQGGEQYV.